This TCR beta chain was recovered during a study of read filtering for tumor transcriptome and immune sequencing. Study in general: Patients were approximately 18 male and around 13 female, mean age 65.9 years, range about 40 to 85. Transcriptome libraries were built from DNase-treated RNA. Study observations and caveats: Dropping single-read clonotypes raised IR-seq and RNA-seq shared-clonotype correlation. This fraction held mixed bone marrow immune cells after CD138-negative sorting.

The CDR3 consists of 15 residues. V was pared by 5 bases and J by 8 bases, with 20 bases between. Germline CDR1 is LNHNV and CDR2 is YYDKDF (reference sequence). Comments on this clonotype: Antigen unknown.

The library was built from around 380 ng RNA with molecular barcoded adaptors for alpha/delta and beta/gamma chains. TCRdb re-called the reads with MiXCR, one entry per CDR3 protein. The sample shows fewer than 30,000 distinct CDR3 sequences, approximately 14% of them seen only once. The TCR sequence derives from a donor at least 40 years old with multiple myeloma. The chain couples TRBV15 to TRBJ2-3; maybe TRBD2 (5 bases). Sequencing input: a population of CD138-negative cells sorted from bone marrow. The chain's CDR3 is CATSGLGISAATQYF. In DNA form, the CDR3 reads TGTGCCACCAGCGGCCTCGGGATAAGCGCAGCTACGCAGTATTTT.